The 26 T cell receptor beta chains in this list originate from one sample, sequenced in a study of shared clonotypes between healthy human individuals. Method: immunoSEQ multiplex PCR; TCRdb's copy keeps in-frame clones and lacks some. The data show roughly 640,000 clones, about 96% seen once. The sequenced sample was naive CD4+ T cells sorted from blood. Sample subset: CD45RA+ positively selected. The source is a woman under 40 in good health.

The chain recombines TRBV27 with TRBJ2-1; a possible D gene is TRBD2 (7 bases). Trimming took 7 bases from V and 10 from J, leaving 11 bases between them. Germline CDR1 is MNHEY and CDR2 is SMNVEV (reference sequence). The CDR3 loop spans 11 amino acids. CDR3 bases: TGTGCCAGCACCCCGGGGGGCGAGCAGTTCTTC. Protein product: CASTPGGEQFF.

The chain recombines TRBV4-1 with TRBJ2-2; D is possibly TRBD2 (6 bases). Trimming cost V 3 bases and J 4 bases, with 18 bases left between them. The CDR3 sequence is 17 residues long. The germline CDR1 and CDR2 sequences are MGHRA and YSYEKL. CDR3 in DNA: TGCGCCAGCAGCCACCCGCGGCGGGGCCGTGGCACCGGGGAGCTGTTTTTT. This sequence encodes CASSHPRRGRGTGELFF.

The chain links TRBV28 to TRBJ2-7; D is uncertain. V was clipped by 5 bases and J by 0 bases, with 11 bases between them. The CDR3 runs to 14 residues. From germline, CDR1 is MDHEN and CDR2 SYDVKM. The CDR3 bases are TGTGCCAGCAGTCCCCCCCGGAGCTCCTACGAGCAGTACTTC. Translating it yields CASSPPRSSYEQYF. Full variable domain (missing parts from reference TRBV28 and TRBJ2-7): DVKVTQSSRYLVKRTGEKVFLECVQDMDHENMFWYRQDPGLGLRLIYFSYDVKMKEKGDIPEGYSVSREKKERFSLILESASTNQTSMYLCASSPPRSSYEQYFGPGTRLTVT.

The gene calls are TRBV7-9 and TRBJ1-2; 7 bases match TRBD1. Germline trimming cut 5 bases from V and 8 bases from J; bases unmatched to any gene: 11. This CDR3 contains 14 residues. Germline lookup yields CDR1 SEHNR and CDR2 FQNEAQ (reference sequence). The CDR3 DNA follows: TGTGCCAGCAGCCGGGACAGTTGGCCTGAGGGCTACACCTTC. Encoded protein: CASSRDSWPEGYTF.

This clone has a single count. The chain's CDR3 is CASSQVGLWVAGDASIGEQFF. DNA of the CDR3: TGTGCCAGCAGCCAAGTAGGCCTGTGGGTAGCGGGAGATGCGTCGATAGGTGAGCAGTTCTTC. The chain recombines TRBV4-2 with TRBJ2-1; 9 bases are a match to TRBD2. Germline loops: CDR1 LGHNA, CDR2 YNFKEQ. CDR3 length: 21 residues. V dropped 1 base and J dropped 9; count of bases not matched to a gene: 25.

This clone was recorded once. The CDR3 region has the DNA TGTGCCAGTACGGGGACAGGGACCTACAATGAGCAGTTCTTC. It yields the protein CASTGTGTYNEQFF. This chain links TRBV19 with TRBJ2-1; TRBD1 matches 9 bases. CDR1 is LNHDA, CDR2 SQIVND, per germline (reference sequence). The CDR3 runs to 14 residues. Unmatched junction bases numbered 3, after V lost 7 bases and J lost 2 bases. The full variable domain, completed using reference TRBV19 and TRBJ2-1, is DGGITQSPKYLFRKEGQNVTLSCEQNLNHDAMYWYRQDPGQGLRLIYYSQIVNDFQKGDIAEGYSVSREKKESFPLTVTSAQKNPTAFYLCASTGTGTYNEQFFGPGTRLTVL.

V and J are TRBV7-8 and TRBJ2-5; D gene uncertain. Germline CDR1 SGHVS, CDR2 FQNEAQ. The V end was cut by 4 bases, the J end by 3 bases, with 9 bases between. CDR3 size: 13 residues. The CDR3 here is CASSSGFEETQYF. Here the CDR3 DNA reads TGTGCCAGCAGCTCAGGTTTCGAAGAGACCCAGTACTTC.

This rearrangement joins TRBV4-1 to TRBJ1-1; weak D call: TRBD1 (5 bases). The germline V gene encodes CDR1 MGHRA and CDR2 YSYEKL. This CDR3 has 13 residues. Trimming took off 6 bases at V and 11 bases at J, with 19 bases between the two ends. Here the CDR3 reads CASRGLGRAIAFF. The CDR3 coding sequence is TGCGCCAGCAGGGGTTTGGGGCGCGCTATCGCTTTCTTT.

As for this clone: The sample holds other DNA sequences that translate to the same CDR3. The chain uses TRBV4-1 and TRBJ2-7; 11 nucleotides align to TRBD1. The length of the CDR3 is 16 residues. The J segment lost 4 bases and the V segment lost 1 base, leaving 6 bases of the junction unmatched. CDR1 and CDR2 from the germline V gene are MGHRA and YSYEKL. The CDR3 DNA is TGCGCCAGCAGCCAAGGGCCTGGACAGGGGGCTTACGAGCAGTACTTC. Protein sequence: CASSQGPGQGAYEQYF.

The DNA of the CDR3 is TGTGCCAGCAGAGACCCTAAATCTCCCTACGAGCAGTACTTC. Protein sequence: CASRDPKSPYEQYF. The rearrangement links TRBV6-5 to TRBJ2-7; D gene uncertain. The CDR3 runs 14 residues. Germline V gene data show CDR1 as MNHEY and CDR2 as SVGAGI. Trimming took off 6 bases at V and 2 bases at J, with 14 bases between the two ends.

The rearrangement uses TRBV5-1 and TRBJ1-5; D is uncertain. Trimming stripped 0 bases from V and 3 bases from J, with 10 bases between. There are 15 residues in the CDR3. CDR1 is SGHRS, CDR2 YFSETQ, per germline. The CDR3 loop is CASSLEPQANQPQHF. CDR3 coding DNA: TGCGCCAGCAGCTTGGAACCCCAGGCCAATCAGCCCCAGCATTTT.

This chain connects TRBV2 to TRBJ2-6, with TRBD2 matching 8 bases. CDR1 SNHLY and CDR2 FYNNEI come from the germline V gene. The junction had 4 bases not matched to a gene; V was cut back by 5 bases and J by 1 base. The CDR3 totals 16 residues. CDR3 nucleotide sequence: TGTGCCAGCAGTCCCCGACTAGCGTCTGGGGCCAACGTCCTGACTTTC. Translating gives CASSPRLASGANVLTF.

This chain joins TRBV2 and TRBJ2-1; D is undetermined. The germline CDR1 and CDR2 sequences are SNHLY and FYNNEI. The CDR3 is made up of 16 amino acids. The V end was cut by 4 bases, the J end by 1 base, with 14 bases between. The CDR3 DNA follows: TGTGCCAGCAGTGTCCCGCGGCGGCCTTCCTACAATGAGCAGTTCTTC. Translated, it gives CASSVPRRPSYNEQFF.

The chain employs TRBV2 and TRBJ2-7; 9 positions match TRBD2. In germline, CDR1 is SNHLY, CDR2 FYNNEI. The CDR3 length is 15 residues. The V gene end was trimmed by 6 bases and the J gene end by 4 bases; junction bases not matched to a gene: 10. The CDR3 coding sequence is TGTGCCAGCAGAGCTACTAGCGGGCCCTTATACGAGCAGTACTTC. Amino acids: CASRATSGPLYEQYF.

V and J are TRBV11-2 and TRBJ2-7; the D gene is possibly TRBD1 (6 bases). The V end lost 5 bases, the J end lost 0 bases, and 14 bases lay between the germline ends. The CDR3 extends over 15 amino acids. CDR1 and CDR2 from the germline V gene are SGHAT and FQNNGV. Here the CDR3 DNA reads TGTGCCAGCAGCCGGGACACCTACCTCTCCTACGAGCAGTACTTC. As protein: CASSRDTYLSYEQYF. The full variable domain, its missing parts supplied by reference TRBV11-2 and TRBJ2-7, is EAGVAQSPRYKIIEKRQSVAFWCNPISGHATLYWYQQILGQGPKLLIQFQNNGVVDDSQLPKDRFSAERLKGVDSTLKIQPAKLEDSAVYLCASSRDTYLSYEQYFGPGTRLTVT.

The rearrangement links TRBV11-2 to TRBJ2-7; unclear D gene. The germline gives CDR1 SGHAT, CDR2 FQNNGV. V lost 9 bases and J lost 9, with 12 bases in between. There are 10 residues in the CDR3. The CDR3 DNA is TGTGCCAGACTTCTCCTGGGGCAGTACTTC. Translation: CARLLLGQYF.

The rearrangement uses TRBV19 and TRBJ2-1; D gene uncertain. The CDR3 spans 17 residues. With 4 bases removed from V and 0 bases from J, the gap between germline ends came to 16 bases. Germline V lookup: CDR1 LNHDA, CDR2 SQIVND (reference sequence). The CDR3 nucleotides are TGTGCCAGTAGTAGCCCGTTCGACCCAAGCTCCTACAATGAGCAGTTCTTC. Protein sequence: CASSSPFDPSSYNEQFF.

The chain couples TRBV29-1 to TRBJ2-7, with TRBD1 matching 7 bases. Trimming cost V 4 bases and J 3 bases; bases outside gene matches: 12. The CDR3 is 15 residues long. Germline V gene sequence: CDR1 SQVTM, CDR2 ANQGSEA. CDR3 nucleotides: TGCAGCGTTGTTGGCTCAGGGGGATTCGGCTACGAGCAGTACTTC. Translating gives CSVVGSGGFGYEQYF.

The rearrangement uses TRBV28 and TRBJ1-1; 9 bases align to TRBD1. V shed 5 bases and J 4 bases; nucleotides not matched to a gene: 8. The germline V gene encodes CDR1 MDHEN and CDR2 SYDVKM. The CDR3 is 15 amino acids. DNA for the CDR3: TGTGCCAGCAGTGGGACAGGGTCAACGGTCACTGAAGCTTTCTTT. Protein product: CASSGTGSTVTEAFF.

In the case of this clone: A read error may produce the germline difference seen at one junction end. The rearrangement uses TRBV28 and TRBJ2-7; 10 bases map to TRBD1. Per the germline V gene, CDR1 is MDHEN and CDR2 is SYDVKM. There are 16 residues in the CDR3. CDR3 residues: CASSLGTGVIPYEQYF. CDR3 nucleotide sequence: TGTGCCAGCAGTTTGGGGACAGGGGTAATCCCCTATGAGCAGTACTTC.

This sequence joins TRBV6-1 and TRBJ2-2; D is unclear. This CDR3 spans 13 amino acids. The ends were cut back, 5 bases at V and 5 bases at J, with 9 bases in the middle. The germline CDR1 and CDR2 sequences are MNHNS and SASEGT. The CDR3 sequence is CASSSGGTGELFF. CDR3 sequence (DNA): TGTGCCAGCAGTAGTGGTGGGACCGGGGAGCTGTTTTTT.

The chain is built from TRBV5-1 and TRBJ2-3; D call uncertain. With 0 bases removed from V and 9 bases from J, the gap between germline ends came to 14 bases. Germline V gene data show CDR1 as SGHRS and CDR2 as YFSETQ. The CDR3 is 14 amino acids. CDR3 protein: CASSLVQAALTQYF. The CDR3 DNA follows: TGCGCCAGCAGCTTGGTTCAGGCCGCCCTGACGCAGTATTTT.

J is TRBJ1-2 and V is TRBV5-1; the D gene is possibly TRBD1 (6 bases). With 5 bases removed from V and 6 bases from J, the gap between germline ends came to 20 bases. This CDR3 contains 15 residues. Germline CDR1 is SGHRS and CDR2 is YFSETQ. The DNA for the CDR3 is TGCGCCAGCAGGGACTTGGGGGGCGCGATCGATGGCTACACCTTC. Translated: CASRDLGGAIDGYTF.

The rearrangement joins TRBV9 to TRBJ1-1; 9 bases fit TRBD1. V was pared by 2 bases and J by 1 base, with 6 bases of the junction left unmatched. The CDR3 length is 16 residues. CDR1 SGDLS and CDR2 YYNGEE come from the germline V gene. CDR3 coding DNA: TGTGCCAGCAGCGTCTCTAGGACAGGGGAGAACACTGAAGCTTTCTTT. It specifies CASSVSRTGENTEAFF.

As regards this clone: The same CDR3 also results from other DNA sequences found in this sample. The V and J genes are TRBV28 and TRBJ2-7; the D is unclear. Deletions cut 3 bases from V and 6 bases from J, with 9 bases between. CDR1 and CDR2 (germline): MDHEN, SYDVKM. The CDR3 totals 12 residues. CDR3 residues: CASSLLVGEQYF. The CDR3 coding sequence is TGTGCCAGCAGTTTGCTAGTAGGCGAGCAGTACTTC.

V gene TRBV7-2 combines with J gene TRBJ1-1, with a weak D call TRBD1 (5 bases). The germline V and J ends were trimmed by 1 base and 5 bases, with 14 bases remaining between them. Germline V gene lookup returns CDR1 SGHTA and CDR2 FQGNSA. The CDR3 spans 15 residues. The CDR3 loop is CASSLDLGVVTEAFF. In DNA form, the CDR3 reads TGTGCCAGCAGCTTAGACCTAGGGGTGGTTACTGAAGCTTTCTTT.